This TCR beta chain was sequenced in a study of T cell repertoires in cytomegalovirus infection. Using its own MiXCR run on the reads, TCRdb lists one record per CDR3 protein. The table lists 600,000 to 800,000 distinct CDR3 sequences, 20% to 25% of them singletons. The CDR3 runs 16 residues. V lost 2 bases, J lost 6 bases, and 16 bases lay in between. Germline CDR1 and CDR2: SNHLY and FYNNEI. The sequence was obtained from a human donor in good health (CMV status not recorded). Some clones in this sample may be carry-over from other donors' samples. The sample consisted of CD8+ T cells from PBMCs. This chain links TRBV2 with TRBJ1-4; a possible D gene is TRBD1 (6 bases). The CDR3 spells CASSEYDPEGDEKLFF. CDR3 bases: TGTGCCAGCAGTGAATACGATCCCGAGGGGGATGAAAAACTGTTTTTT. Filled out from reference TRBV2 and TRBJ1-4, the complete variable domain reads EPEVTQTPSHQVTQMGQEVILRCVPISNHLYFYWYRQILGQKVEFLVSFYNNEISEKSEIFDDQFSVERPDGSNFTLKIRSTKLEDSAMYFCASSEYDPEGDEKLFFGSGTQLSVL.